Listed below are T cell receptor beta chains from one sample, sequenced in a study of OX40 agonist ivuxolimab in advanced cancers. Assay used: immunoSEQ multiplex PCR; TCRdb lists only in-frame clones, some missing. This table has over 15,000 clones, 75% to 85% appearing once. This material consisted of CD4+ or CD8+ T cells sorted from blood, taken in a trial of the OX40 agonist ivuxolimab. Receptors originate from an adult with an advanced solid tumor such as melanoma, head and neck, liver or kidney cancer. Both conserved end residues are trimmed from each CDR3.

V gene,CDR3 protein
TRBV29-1,SASSHEQF
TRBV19,ASRLAGETQY
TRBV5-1,ASSFGTEAF
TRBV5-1,ASSLSPDGGNIQY
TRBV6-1,ASNQGVDTQY
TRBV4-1,ASSQPGQGTDTQY
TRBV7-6,ASSSAQDTQY
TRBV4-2,ASSQDLWTSGGEETQY
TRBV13,ASSYGVQPQH
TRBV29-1,SVAGTTYEQY
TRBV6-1,ASSEALAGADTQY
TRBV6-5,ASSLAINQPQH
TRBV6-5,ASSYSPVGEQY
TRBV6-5,ASSYSNAGSTEAF
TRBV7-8,ASSRTSGYEQY
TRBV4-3,ASSQEGGPGANVLT
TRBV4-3,ASSRASIGYNEQF
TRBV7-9,ASSIGGVGNQPQH
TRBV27,ASSFRGRFGELF
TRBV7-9,ASSSSTGTLSYEQY
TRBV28,ASSRLDDYNEQF
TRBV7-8,ASSSPPRQGTVHFTDTQY
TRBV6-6,ASGEGWDTEAF
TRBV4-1,ASSPIIGLGDEQF
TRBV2,ASEGLADTQY
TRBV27,ASRTSVGYGYT
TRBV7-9,ASSSDLRTGIYGYT
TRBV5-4,ASSADKVGTGELF
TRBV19,ASSIDRDRGSYEQY
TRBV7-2,ASSLHVNQPQH
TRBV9,ASSPTPTYEQY
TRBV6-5,ASRKVADIYNEQF
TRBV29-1,SVTGTVGWDEQF
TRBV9,ASSVGTGQPQH
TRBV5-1,ASSEGESSTDTQY
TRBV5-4,ASSLTEGSLGDTQY
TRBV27,ASSATFPGGRSGYT
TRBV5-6,ASSWGAGNFYEQY
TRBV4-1,ASSPQGTGELF
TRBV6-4,ASSDSSGGGMWPQY
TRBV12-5,ASDRSNEQF
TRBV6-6,ASSFTGGGEAF
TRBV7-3,ASSSTGGLGNEQF
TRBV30,AWSVPPALH
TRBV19,ASSIVGRAHTGELF
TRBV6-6,ASSYSDRGNQPQH